The T cell receptor beta chain under discussion was sequenced for a study of T cell responses to AZD1222 COVID-19 vaccine. This clone was detected once. Its specificity is unknown. The CDR3 is made up of 15 amino acids. V was trimmed by 2 bases and J by 4 bases, leaving 14 bases between them. Germline values: CDR1 LNHDA, CDR2 SQIVND (reference sequence). General study results and limits: Researchers took repertoire samples only after the peak T cell response had come. Seropositivity was recorded at baseline in only a handful of AZD1222 recipients. Possibly, clonal diversity was underestimated; donors were largely white British and included more females. Among spike-specific TCRs, nearly half reportedly target unmutated variant regions.

Some clones are missing from TCRdb's copy, which holds only in-frame ones; the method was immunoSEQ multiplex PCR. The sample lists over 100,000 clones, about four fifths seen once, with approximately 10% in the top ten. This chain uses TRBV19 with TRBJ1-1, with D hard to call. The starting material was peripheral blood, obtained on day 0 of AZD1222 vaccination. This receptor was obtained from an adult in good health. CDR3 residues: CASSIFGSRGTEAFF. The CDR3 nucleotides are TGTGCCAGTAGTATATTCGGGAGTCGGGGCACTGAAGCTTTCTTT.